This T cell receptor beta chain was recovered during a study of blood T cell repertoires in COVID-19. Background on the study: Samples taken during acute and convalescent COVID-19 were collected in the United States, Italy and Spain. In each case, the material was cDNA or gDNA derived from T cells, B-cell-depleted T cells, or PBMCs.

Patients in Seattle were enrolled during active infection, then followed longitudinally. How the authors handled the data: Reference gene primer amplification in the assay estimated nucleated cell counts. The method was immunoSEQ multiplex PCR; TCRdb's version includes in-frame clones alone and lacks a portion of them. The V and J calls and clone size were taken over from that table, and D and trimming were inferred from the DNA. The sample lists roughly 70,000 clones; 76% were seen once. The source of this sequence is a man in his sixties with COVID-19, enrolled during active disease. The sequenced sample was peripheral blood.

CDR3 amino acids: CASSLDVDSYSPLHF. The CDR3 DNA reads TGTGCCAGCAGCTTAGATGTGGACAGCTATTCACCCCTCCACTTT. This chain uses TRBV11-2 with TRBJ1-6, with a tentative D call TRBD1 (6 bases). CDR3 length: 15 residues. The germline V gene encodes CDR1 SGHAT and CDR2 FQNNGV. Trimming pared 0 bases from V and 8 bases from J, leaving 11 bases between.